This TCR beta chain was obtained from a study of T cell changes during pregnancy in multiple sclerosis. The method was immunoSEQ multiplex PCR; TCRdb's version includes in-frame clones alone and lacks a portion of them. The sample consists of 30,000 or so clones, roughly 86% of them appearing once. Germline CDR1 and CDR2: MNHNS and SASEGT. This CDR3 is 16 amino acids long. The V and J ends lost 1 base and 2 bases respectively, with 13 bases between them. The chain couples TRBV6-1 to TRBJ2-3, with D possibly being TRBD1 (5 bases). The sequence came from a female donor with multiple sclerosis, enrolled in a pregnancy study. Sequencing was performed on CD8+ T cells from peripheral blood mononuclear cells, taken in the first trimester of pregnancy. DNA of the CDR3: TGTGCCAGCAGTGAAGTGCAGCAGGGCCCCACAGATACGCAGTATTTT. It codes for CASSEVQQGPTDTQYF.